This section outlines one TCR beta chain sequence together with its context. The germline V gene has CDR1 MDHEN and CDR2 SYDVKM. The V gene lost 7 bases and the J gene lost 4 bases, with 16 bases spanning the gap. The CDR3 is 14 amino acids. This sample stems from a study of blood T cell repertoires in COVID-19. Looking at the study overall: From T cells, B-cell-depleted T cells, or PBMCs came the material, which was cDNA or gDNA.

Original processing methods: Reference gene primer amplification gave estimated nucleated cell counts. Sequenced by immunoSEQ multiplex PCR; TCRdb stores in-frame clones only, minus some. D and trimming were read from the DNA, whereas the V and J calls and clone size are those reported in that table. The sample consists of over 200,000 clones, about 87% of them appearing once. The receptor comes from a young man with COVID-19, enrolled during active disease. The sample was peripheral blood. V usage is TRBV28 and J usage is TRBJ1-2; no definite D call. The CDR3 is CASTIGGSIYGYTF. CDR3 coding DNA: TGTGCCAGCACAATAGGAGGGAGTATCTATGGCTACACCTTC.